The 28 T cell receptor beta chains in this list originate from one sample, sequenced in a study of a mutant IDH1 vaccine in newly diagnosed glioma. Repertoires were generated with immunoSEQ multiplex PCR, while TCRdb's copy carries only in-frame clones and drops some. The table includes tens of thousands of clones, 70% to 85% detected once. For these receptors, no antigen is known. Described time point: week 11, during vaccination. Topical imiquimod accompanied each vaccine dose, which consisted of 300 ug of mutant IDH1 20-mer peptide. Sequences were derived from PBMCs, sampled from a glioma patient whose treatment included an IDH1 peptide vaccine. All receptors come from a woman aged 45-60 years with glioma.

The chain carries TRBV10-3 and TRBJ1-2; D gene ambiguous. With 4 bases removed from V and 4 bases from J, the gap between germline ends came to 10 bases. This CDR3 region has 13 residues. Germline V gene data show CDR1 as ENHRY and CDR2 as SYGVKD. The CDR3 here is CAISVEPAYGYTF. The DNA for the CDR3 is TGTGCCATCAGTGTAGAGCCGGCCTATGGCTACACCTTC.

The rearrangement links TRBV5-6 to TRBJ2-5; D tentatively reads TRBD1 or TRBD2 (5 bases each). V was trimmed by 10 bases and J by 0 bases, leaving 16 bases between them. The CDR3 contains 14 residues. Germline V lookup: CDR1 SGHDT, CDR2 YYEEEE. CDR3 sequence reads: CAPREGSHQETQYF. CDR3 coding DNA: TGTGCCCCCCGTGAGGGGTCCCACCAAGAGACCCAGTACTTC.

The chain couples TRBV27 to TRBJ2-1; D is ambiguous. Between the trimmed V and J ends, which lost 6 bases and 7 bases, there was a span of 16 bases. The CDR3 has 14 residues. CDR1 is MNHEY and CDR2 is SMNVEV in the germline V gene (reference sequence). The CDR3 here is CASSQRLDGNEQFF. The CDR3 coding sequence is TGTGCCAGCAGCCAAAGGCTAGACGGGAATGAGCAGTTCTTC.

The chain has TRBV15 and TRBJ1-5; D call uncertain. This CDR3 has 12 residues. Germline V gene data show CDR1 as LNHNV and CDR2 as YYDKDF (reference sequence). Trimming removed 0 bases at V and 6 bases at J, with 3 bases between. CDR3 DNA sequence: TGTGCCACCAGCAGAGACGGTCAGCCCCAGCATTTT. Protein: CATSRDGQPQHF.

This chain links TRBV5-6 with TRBJ2-5, with D perhaps being TRBD1 or TRBD2 (5 bases each). CDR1 is SGHDT and CDR2 is YYEEEE in the germline V gene. The CDR3 covers 14 residues. The germline V and J ends were trimmed by 1 base and 5 bases, with 12 bases remaining between them. The CDR3 spells CASSLLRGRETQYF. DNA for the CDR3: TGTGCCAGCAGCTTGTTGAGGGGTAGGGAGACCCAGTACTTC.

The chain is built from TRBV9 and TRBJ2-7, with D perhaps TRBD1 (6 bases). From germline, CDR1 is SGDLS and CDR2 YYNGEE. The V gene lost 6 bases and the J gene lost 1 base, with 29 bases spanning the gap. The CDR3 spans 19 residues. Here the CDR3 reads CASTHRQHTGSPMSYEQYF. In DNA, the CDR3 is TGTGCCAGCACCCACCGCCAACACACAGGGTCCCCAATGTCCTACGAGCAGTACTTC.

The chain links TRBV2 to TRBJ1-2, with D perhaps TRBD1 (6 bases). CDR3 length equals 14 residues. The germline V and J ends were trimmed by 4 bases and 4 bases, with 13 bases remaining between them. Germline loops: CDR1 SNHLY, CDR2 FYNNEI. CDR3 sequence reads: CASSADRTSYGYTF. CDR3 DNA sequence: TGTGCCAGCAGTGCCGACAGGACCTCCTATGGCTACACCTTC.

The chain employs TRBV14 and TRBJ2-1; TRBD2 matches at 7 bases. CDR3 length: 16 amino acids. J was trimmed by 4 bases and V by 0 bases; bases with no gene match: 6. Germline CDR1 and CDR2: SGHDN and FVKESK. The CDR3 DNA reads as TGTGCCAGCAGCCAAGAGAAGCGGGGAGTATACAATGAGCAGTTCTTC. Translating it yields CASSQEKRGVYNEQFF. Drawing the rest from reference TRBV14 and TRBJ2-1, the complete variable domain is EAGVTQFPSHSVIEKGQTVTLRCDPISGHDNLYWYRRVMGKEIKFLLHFVKESKQDESGMPNNRFLAERTGGTYSTLKVQPAELEDSGVYFCASSQEKRGVYNEQFFGPGTRLTVL.

The chain couples TRBV30 to TRBJ2-1; D not resolved. Deletions cut 5 bases from V and 3 bases from J, with 5 bases between. CDR1 and CDR2 from the germline V gene are GTSNPN and SVGIG (reference sequence). CDR3 size: 11 residues. The CDR3 region has the DNA TGTGCCTGGTCGTACTACAATGAGCAGTTCTTC. Translation: CAWSYYNEQFF.

The rearrangement joins TRBV2 to TRBJ1-3; no reliable D call. This CDR3 has 14 amino acids. Germline CDR1 and CDR2: SNHLY and FYNNEI. V lost 6 bases to trimming and J lost 1 base, with 10 bases between them. The CDR3 here is CASSPAFSGNTIYF. DNA of the CDR3: TGTGCCAGCAGCCCCGCGTTTTCTGGAAACACCATATATTTT.

The chain joins TRBV9 to TRBJ2-2; D gene uncertain. V shed 0 bases and J shed 0 bases, with 6 bases lying between them. CDR1 is SGDLS and CDR2 is YYNGEE in the germline V gene. CDR3 length equals 15 residues. This CDR3 is CASSVVGPNTGELFF. In DNA form, the CDR3 reads TGTGCCAGCAGCGTAGTAGGTCCGAACACCGGGGAGCTGTTTTTT.

This chain connects TRBV27 to TRBJ1-2; D is uncertain. Germline CDR1 reads MNHEY; CDR2 reads SMNVEV (reference sequence). V lost 6 bases, J lost 0 bases, and 11 bases lay in between. This CDR3 is 14 amino acids long. CDR3 sequence: CASSPAVANYGYTF. DNA for the CDR3: TGTGCCAGCAGCCCAGCCGTGGCTAACTATGGCTACACCTTC.

CDR3 loop: CASSYSAAGANSPLHF. The CDR3 coding sequence is TGTGCCAGCAGTTACTCGGCCGCGGGGGCGAATTCACCCCTCCACTTT. The chain combines TRBV6-5 with TRBJ1-6; perhaps TRBD1 as D (6 bases). Between the trimmed V and J ends, which lost 0 bases and 7 bases, there was a span of 13 bases. CDR1 MNHEY and CDR2 SVGAGI come from the germline V gene. The CDR3 has 16 amino acids.

The chain couples TRBV18 to TRBJ2-5; maybe TRBD2 (5 bases). Per germline, CDR1 KGHSH and CDR2 LQKENI. V was trimmed by 4 bases and J by 4 bases, leaving 10 bases between them. CDR3 length equals 13 residues. For the CDR3, the DNA is TGTGCCAGCTCACTCTTAGGAGGAGAGACCCAGTACTTC. This codes for CASSLLGGETQYF.

This clone came up once. The chain is built from TRBV6-5 and TRBJ1-5, with D hard to call. The V end was cut by 4 bases, the J end by 10 bases, with 11 bases between. CDR1 is MNHEY and CDR2 is SVGAGI in the germline V gene. The CDR3 sequence is 12 residues long. The CDR3 is CASSSPGSPQHF. Here the CDR3 DNA reads TGTGCCAGCAGTTCACCGGGGAGTCCCCAGCATTTT.

This clone was observed once. V usage is TRBV2 and J usage is TRBJ2-7; D is possibly TRBD2 (5 bases). Germline loops: CDR1 SNHLY, CDR2 FYNNEI. This CDR3 region has 15 residues. V lost 5 bases, J lost 0 bases, and 14 bases lay in between. The CDR3 DNA reads TGTGCCAGCAGTCGGACTCTTTTCCTCTCCTACGAGCAGTACTTC. Its protein is CASSRTLFLSYEQYF.

This clone was seen a few times. The chain employs TRBV5-6 and TRBJ2-7, with 7 bases aligning to TRBD1. The V gene end was trimmed by 4 bases and the J gene end by 6 bases; junction bases not matched to a gene: 4. CDR3 length: 12 amino acids. Germline CDR1 SGHDT, CDR2 YYEEEE. The CDR3 reads CASSQQGFEQYF. The DNA for the CDR3 is TGTGCCAGCAGCCAACAGGGGTTCGAGCAGTACTTC.

V and J are TRBV2 and TRBJ2-7; 8 bases are a match to TRBD1. CDR1 is SNHLY and CDR2 is FYNNEI in the germline V gene. J lost 3 bases, V lost 7 bases, and 5 bases had no gene match. This CDR3 region has 13 residues. The CDR3 nucleotides read TGTGCCAGCAACGGACAGGGTTTCTACGAGCAGTACTTC. Amino acids: CASNGQGFYEQYF.

This clone was observed a few times. The gene calls are TRBV18 and TRBJ1-6, with TRBD1 identical over 7 bases. The V and J ends lost 3 bases and 5 bases, in that order; junction bases with no gene match: 4. The germline V gene has CDR1 KGHSH and CDR2 LQKENI. This CDR3 region has 15 residues. In nucleotides, the CDR3 is TGTGCCAGCTCACCTGGACAGGCTGATAATTCACCCCTCCACTTT. This encodes CASSPGQADNSPLHF.

The J gene is TRBJ2-2, the V gene TRBV7-2, with a weak D call TRBD2 (6 bases). Germline V gene lookup returns CDR1 SGHTA and CDR2 FQGNSA. The germline V and J ends were trimmed by 1 base and 4 bases, with 13 bases remaining between them. The CDR3 length is 16 residues. The CDR3 sequence is CASSLVRRAGTGELFF. The DNA of the CDR3 is TGTGCCAGCAGCTTAGTGCGGAGGGCCGGCACCGGGGAGCTGTTTTTT.

The rearrangement links TRBV14 to TRBJ2-7; 8 bases line up with TRBD2. V lost 1 base to trimming and J lost 4 bases; unmatched junction nucleotides: 6. Germline CDR1 SGHDN, CDR2 FVKESK. The CDR3 covers 15 residues. In DNA, the CDR3 is TGTGCCAGCAGCCAAGGCCCGGGGGGGCGGTACGAGCAGTACTTC. This sequence encodes CASSQGPGGRYEQYF.

V usage is TRBV9 and J usage is TRBJ1-6; TRBD1 matches 7 bases. The junction had 7 bases not matched to a gene; V was cut back by 3 bases and J by 13 bases. The germline V gene encodes CDR1 SGDLS and CDR2 YYNGEE. CDR3 length equals 13 residues. The CDR3 sequence: CASSAGTETPLHF. The CDR3 DNA follows: TGTGCCAGCAGCGCCGGGACAGAGACCCCCCTCCACTTT.

The V call is TRBV27, the J call TRBJ1-3; D is undetermined. Trimming shortened V by 3 bases and J by 0 bases, and 6 bases separated the two germline ends. Germline-derived CDR1 and CDR2 are MNHEY and SMNVEV (reference sequence). The CDR3 contains 14 residues. The DNA of the CDR3 is TGTGCCAGCAGTTTCACTGCCTCTGGAAACACCATATATTTT. Its protein is CASSFTASGNTIYF.

The chain carries TRBV10-1 and TRBJ2-1; D is unresolved. The CDR3 has 13 amino acids. The ends were cut back, 0 bases at V and 6 bases at J, with 6 bases in the middle. Germline V CDR1 and CDR2: WNHNN, SYGVQD (reference sequence). CDR3 nucleotides: TGCGCCAGCAGTGAGTCAGGAGTCAATGAGCAGTTCTTC. It specifies CASSESGVNEQFF.

The rearrangement joins TRBV18 to TRBJ1-4; maybe TRBD1 (5 bases). This CDR3 is 15 amino acids long. Germline V CDR1 and CDR2: KGHSH, LQKENI. V was pared by 3 bases and J by 4 bases, with 12 bases between. In DNA form, the CDR3 reads TGTGCCAGCTCACCCTCCGTCGGGGGTAATGAAAAACTGTTTTTT. Encoded protein: CASSPSVGGNEKLFF.

A few counts support this clone. The chain has TRBV7-6 and TRBJ1-1, with no clear D. V shed 2 bases and J shed 4 bases, with 8 bases lying between them. Germline lookup yields CDR1 SGHVS and CDR2 FNYEAQ. The CDR3 extends over 13 amino acids. The CDR3 nucleotides are TGTGCCAGCAGCTTATGGACCTCCACTGAAGCTTTCTTT. Residues: CASSLWTSTEAFF.

Only one count was recorded for this clone. The rearrangement uses TRBV19 and TRBJ2-4, with 9 bases lining up with TRBD1. Trimming removed 4 bases from V and 0 bases from J; junction bases left unmatched: 1. This CDR3 spans 15 amino acids. Germline V gives CDR1 LNHDA, CDR2 SQIVND (reference sequence). The CDR3 nucleotides are TGTGCCAGTAGTAGGGACAGGGCAGCCAAAAACATTCAGTACTTC. Protein sequence: CASSRDRAAKNIQYF.

This clone has more than one count but fewer than ten. This chain uses TRBV5-8 with TRBJ1-5; 11 positions agree with TRBD1. V shed 4 bases, J shed 5 bases, and the junction held 5 bases outside the gene matches. This CDR3 has 15 residues. Germline V gives CDR1 SGHTS, CDR2 YDEGEE. The CDR3 DNA follows: TGTGCCAGCAGCGACGGACAGGGGGCCGATCAGCCCCAGCATTTT. This translates into CASSDGQGADQPQHF.